This T cell receptor (beta chain) was sequenced for a study of blood T cell repertoires in COVID-19. The overall study: Sources were T cells, B-cell-depleted T cells, or PBMCs; the material itself was cDNA or gDNA.

Repertoires were generated with immunoSEQ multiplex PCR, while TCRdb's copy carries only in-frame clones and drops some. The sample holds 150,000 to 200,000 clones, 82% seen once. The germline V and J ends were trimmed by 5 bases and 7 bases, with 18 bases remaining between them. The CDR3 is 14 residues long. Germline CDR1 and CDR2: SEHNR and FQNEAQ (reference sequence). The sequence was collected from a woman in her thirties or forties with COVID-19, enrolled during active disease. The genes are TRBV7-9 and TRBJ2-7, with a weak D call TRBD2 (5 bases). Sequenced material: peripheral blood. The DNA for the CDR3 is TGTGCCAGCAGCCCACCCGGGAACGCGCCTGAGCAGTACTTC. It encodes CASSPPGNAPEQYF. Full variable domain (outside the CDR3, taken from reference TRBV7-9 and TRBJ2-7): DTGVSQNPRHKITKRGQNVTFRCDPISEHNRLYWYRQTLGQGPEFLTYFQNEAQLEKSRLLSDRFSAERPKGSFSTLEIQRTEQGDSAMYLCASSPPGNAPEQYFGPGTRLTVT.